These 21 T cell receptor beta chains share one sample of origin, sequenced in a study of T cell responses to AZD1222 COVID-19 vaccine. Only in-frame clones appear in the TCRdb table, and some are missing; sequencing was by immunoSEQ multiplex PCR. The repertoire holds under 200,000 clones, 94% seen once, with 0.64% in the top ten. The sequencing used peripheral blood, collected on day 0 of AZD1222 vaccination. The receptors stem from an adult in good health.

The chain joins TRBV5-1 to TRBJ2-1; 10 bases agree with TRBD1. J gave up 10 bases and V 3 bases, and 7 bases lay outside the gene matches. Germline V gene sequence: CDR1 SGHRS, CDR2 YFSETQ. The CDR3 is made up of 14 amino acids. The CDR3 DNA sequence: TGCGCCAGCAGCTACCGACAGGGGGCGGGGGAGCAGTTCTTC. It is translated as CASSYRQGAGEQFF.

The chain has TRBV2 and TRBJ1-6; D uncertain. The CDR3 length is 14 residues. V lost 5 bases and J lost 8, with 13 bases in between. Germline CDR1 and CDR2: SNHLY and FYNNEI. CDR3 DNA sequence: TGTGCCAGCAGTTTCCTAGCAGAGGATTCACCCCTCCACTTT. Translating gives CASSFLAEDSPLHF.

The gene calls are TRBV7-8 and TRBJ2-7; D is unresolved. Trimming took off 3 bases at V and 5 bases at J, with 14 bases between the two ends. Germline V gives CDR1 SGHVS, CDR2 FQNEAQ. The CDR3 covers 14 residues. CDR3 nucleotides: TGTGCCAGCAGCTTTACGGGCTTGAGAAACGAGCAGTACTTC. Its protein product is CASSFTGLRNEQYF.

The genes are TRBV27 and TRBJ2-7, with D perhaps matching TRBD1 or TRBD2 (5 bases each). Germline values: CDR1 MNHEY, CDR2 SMNVEV (reference sequence). This CDR3 has 13 amino acids. V gave up 10 bases and J gave up 6 bases, with 19 bases separating them. Here the CDR3 DNA reads TGTGCCACGGCGTGGGGGATCCGGGGCGAGCAGTACTTC. This sequence encodes CATAWGIRGEQYF.

This rearrangement joins TRBV4-1 to TRBJ1-1, with unresolved D. V shed 1 base and J shed 4 bases, with 16 bases lying between them. Germline V gene sequence: CDR1 MGHRA, CDR2 YSYEKL. The length of the CDR3 is 16 residues. CDR3 amino acids: CASSQGLSGEGTEAFF. In nucleotides, the CDR3 is TGCGCCAGCAGCCAAGGTCTCTCCGGGGAAGGCACTGAAGCTTTCTTT.

The chain is built from TRBV9 and TRBJ2-5, with 7 bases matching TRBD1. The ends lost 4 bases at V and 2 bases at J; junction bases unmatched: 5. Germline V gene sequence: CDR1 SGDLS, CDR2 YYNGEE. This CDR3 has 14 amino acids. The DNA of the CDR3 is TGTGCCAGCAGCCCCCGACAGGGACAAGAGACCCAGTACTTC. Translation gives CASSPRQGQETQYF. Looking up the rest from reference TRBV9 and TRBJ2-5 gives the full variable domain: DSGVTQTPKHLITATGQRVTLRCSPRSGDLSVYWYQQSLDQGLQFLIQYYNGEERAKGNILERFSAQQFPDLHSELNLSSLELGDSALYFCASSPRQGQETQYFGPGTRLLVL.

This clone was recorded only once. The chain carries TRBV7-8 and TRBJ1-1, with D maybe TRBD1 (6 bases). This CDR3 has 16 amino acids. Germline values: CDR1 SGHVS, CDR2 FQNEAQ. The V end was cut by 6 bases, the J end by 0 bases, with 17 bases between. CDR3 loop: CASSFSSGGMNTEAFF. The CDR3 DNA follows: TGTGCCAGCAGTTTTTCGTCCGGGGGCATGAACACTGAAGCTTTCTTT.

The V and J genes are TRBV3-1 (or the pseudogene TRBV3-2) and TRBJ2-2, with D unresolved. This CDR3 region has 13 residues. V dropped 7 bases and J dropped 4 bases, with 10 bases sitting between them. Looked up from germline, CDR1 is LGHDT and CDR2 is YNNKEL (reference sequence). The CDR3 sequence: CASTARITGELFF. CDR3 nucleotide sequence: TGTGCCAGCACCGCACGGATCACCGGGGAGCTGTTTTTT.

This chain joins TRBV7-7 and TRBJ2-1; 11 bases are shared with TRBD1. Trimming cost V 5 bases and J 9 bases; bases outside gene matches: 6. CDR1 is SSHAT, CDR2 FNYEAQ, per germline (reference sequence). The CDR3 length is 14 residues. CDR3: CASSIGTGGIEQFF. CDR3 in DNA: TGTGCCAGCAGCATCGGGACAGGGGGTATTGAGCAGTTCTTC.

The chain uses TRBV5-1 and TRBJ1-6; D gene ambiguous. This CDR3 contains 15 residues. Trimming took 2 bases from V and 10 from J, leaving 16 bases between them. Per the germline V gene, CDR1 is SGHRS and CDR2 is YFSETQ. The chain's CDR3 is CASSFEIGVESPLHF. CDR3 nucleotide sequence: TGCGCCAGCAGCTTTGAGATAGGCGTGGAATCACCCCTCCACTTT. Filled out from reference TRBV5-1 and TRBJ1-6, the complete variable domain reads KAGVTQTPRYLIKTRGQQVTLSCSPISGHRSVSWYQQTPGQGLQFLFEYFSETQRNKGNFPGRFSGRQFSNSRSEMNVSTLELGDSALYLCASSFEIGVESPLHFGNGTRLTVT.

This clone came up once. One end of the junction is discordant with germline, which a read error may explain. The rearrangement uses TRBV29-1 and TRBJ1-2; 7 nucleotides match TRBD1. CDR1 and CDR2 (germline): SQVTM, ANQGSEA. The CDR3 runs 14 residues. CDR3 in DNA: TGCAGCGTCGAAGACAGGGTAGGCCGTTATGGCTACACCTTC. Its translation: CSVEDRVGRYGYTF.

In this sample, this clone turned up once. J is TRBJ2-1 and V is TRBV7-9; 7 positions agree with TRBD2. The trim removed 4 bases at V and 4 bases at J, leaving 10 bases unmatched. The CDR3 loop spans 16 amino acids. Looked up from germline, CDR1 is SEHNR and CDR2 is FQNEAQ (reference sequence). CDR3 region: CASSSPLAEGYNEQFF. The DNA of the CDR3 is TGTGCCAGCAGCTCACCCCTAGCGGAGGGATACAATGAGCAGTTCTTC.

The chain carries TRBV4-1 and TRBJ2-2, with D possibly TRBD2 on 5 matching bases. Trimming left V 8 bases short and J 5 bases short, with 15 bases between. This CDR3 spans 14 amino acids. The germline V gene has CDR1 MGHRA and CDR2 YSYEKL. The CDR3 DNA reads as TGCGCCAGCTCCTTAAGGGAGAGGACCGGGGAGCTGTTTTTT. Protein product: CASSLRERTGELFF.

The V and J genes are TRBV7-8 and TRBJ1-2; D might be TRBD1 (5 bases). The CDR3 is 13 amino acids. Germline-derived CDR1 and CDR2 are SGHVS and FQNEAQ. V was trimmed by 2 bases and J by 5 bases, leaving 9 bases between them. This CDR3 is CASSLTGEYGYTF. In DNA, the CDR3 is TGTGCCAGCAGCTTAACAGGAGAATATGGCTACACCTTC. Full variable domain (remainder filled in from reference TRBV7-8 and TRBJ1-2): GAGVSQSPRYKVAKRGQDVALRCDPISGHVSLFWYQQALGQGPEFLTYFQNEAQLDKSGLPSDRFFAERPEGSVSTLKIQRTQQEDSAVYLCASSLTGEYGYTFGSGTRLTVV.

This chain joins TRBV28 and TRBJ2-7; D is uncertain. V lost 6 bases to trimming and J lost 6 bases, with 18 bases between them. Germline values: CDR1 MDHEN, CDR2 SYDVKM. The CDR3 sequence is 14 residues long. In DNA, the CDR3 is TGTGCCAGCAGGGGATGGCGGCACCGTTTCGAGCAGTACTTC. It codes for CASRGWRHRFEQYF.

In nucleotides, the CDR3 is TGTGCTACACGGGGGGGCGCAACCTACGAGCAGTACTTC. It specifies CATRGGATYEQYF. The genes are TRBV19 and TRBJ2-7, with 8 nucleotides matching TRBD2. Germline-derived CDR1 and CDR2 are LNHDA and SQIVND (reference sequence). The CDR3 runs to 13 residues.

V usage is TRBV2 and J usage is TRBJ2-7, with D maybe TRBD1 (6 bases). This CDR3 spans 12 amino acids. Trimming took off 3 bases at V and 6 bases at J, with 9 bases between the two ends. The germline gives CDR1 SNHLY, CDR2 FYNNEI. The CDR3 bases are TGTGCCAGCAGTGAGTCAGGGGTCGAGCAGTACTTC. It codes for CASSESGVEQYF.

The V call is TRBV5-1, the J call TRBJ2-5, with D possibly matching TRBD2 (5 bases). V was trimmed by 2 bases and J by 3 bases, leaving 14 bases between them. Germline-derived CDR1 and CDR2 are SGHRS and YFSETQ. CDR3 length: 15 amino acids. DNA of the CDR3: TGCGCCAGCAGCTTTGGGCGGGCGGCGGAAGAGACCCAGTACTTC. It translates to CASSFGRAAEETQYF.

V is TRBV19 and J is TRBJ2-1; D uncertain. CDR1 LNHDA and CDR2 SQIVND come from the germline V gene (reference sequence). The CDR3 contains 12 residues. Trimming cost V 3 bases and J 9 bases, with 9 bases left between them. CDR3 residues: CASSIGGGEQFF. In DNA, the CDR3 is TGTGCCAGTAGTATCGGCGGCGGTGAGCAGTTCTTC.

The CDR3 nucleotides are TGTGCCAGCAGCCAAGATAGACGGTATGGCTACACCTTC. This gives the protein CASSQDRRYGYTF. The J gene is TRBJ1-2, the V gene TRBV14; D is unresolved. Germline CDR1 and CDR2: SGHDN and FVKESK. V was shortened by 0 bases and J by 5 bases, with 7 bases between the two germline ends. CDR3 length: 13 residues.

This clone has just a few counts. J is TRBJ2-7 and V is TRBV3-1 (or the pseudogene TRBV3-2); TRBD1 matches 8 bases. Germline CDR1 and CDR2: LGHDT and YNNKEL (reference sequence). This CDR3 has 14 amino acids. V was clipped by 5 bases and J by 5 bases; unmatched bases: 8. The DNA of the CDR3 is TGTGCCAGCAGCACCCGGACAGGGCTCCACGAGCAGTACTTC. As protein: CASSTRTGLHEQYF.